A selection of T cell receptor beta chains follows, all from one sample in a study of T-cell memory formation after mild COVID-19. In TCRdb, the 5' RACE reads were re-called with MiXCR into one record per CDR3 protein. This sample has hundreds of thousands of distinct CDR3 sequences, with roughly 18% found just once. The source material was PBMCs or a T cell subset sorted from them (not recorded which). The receptors originated from an adult woman who had mild COVID-19 (a few samples of this study predate the infection). Cell type and time point are not known. Both conserved end residues are part of each CDR3. The D gene is left open where the match is weak. The size of a clone is reported for some rows only, either as once, few or many, or as a class for expanded clones.

V gene	clone size	J gene	D gene	CDR3 protein	CDR3 DNA
TRBV4-3	few	TRBJ1-1	NA	CASSPFGTDGTEAFF	TGCGCCAGCAGCCCCTTCGGGACCGACGGAACTGAAGCTTTCTTT
TRBV9	few	TRBJ2-7	NA	CASSPGLDTYEQYF	TGTGCCAGCAGCCCAGGACTCGACACCTACGAGCAGTACTTC
TRBV20-1	few	TRBJ2-7	TRBD1	CSAYDKGQGGYEQYF	TGCAGTGCTTACGATAAGGGACAGGGCGGCTACGAGCAGTACTTC
TRBV6-2/TRBV6-3	NA	TRBJ2-5	NA	CASSYFGETQYF	TGTGCCAGCAGTTACTTTGGAGAGACCCAGTACTTC
TRBV12-3/TRBV12-4	NA	TRBJ2-5	TRBD2	CASSPRLAGGETQYF	TGTGCCAGCAGTCCCCGACTAGCGGGAGGGGAGACCCAGTACTTC
TRBV12-3/TRBV12-4	NA	TRBJ2-7	TRBD2	CASSFAGAGEQYF	TGTGCCAGCAGTTTCGCGGGAGCGGGGGAGCAGTACTTC
TRBV19	NA	TRBJ1-1	NA	CASSIAGTKNTEAFF	TGTGCCAGTAGTATAGCCGGGACAAAGAACACTGAAGCTTTCTTT
TRBV12-3/TRBV12-4	NA	TRBJ1-1	NA	CASSLRGGARAEAFF	TGTGCCAGCAGTTTGCGAGGTGGGGCAAGGGCTGAAGCTTTCTTT
TRBV7-9	NA	TRBJ1-4	NA	CASRPLGVANEKLFF	TGTGCCAGCAGGCCACTAGGGGTTGCTAATGAAAAACTGTTTTTT
TRBV6-1	few	TRBJ1-1	NA	CASSELGGVGGTEAFF	TGTGCCAGCAGCGAACTGGGGGGGGTAGGGGGCACTGAAGCTTTCTTT
TRBV4-3	NA	TRBJ2-7	NA	CASSQGRAGQPWGHEQYF	TGCGCCAGCAGCCAAGGAAGGGCAGGTCAACCGTGGGGCCACGAGCAGTACTTC
TRBV19	NA	TRBJ2-1	TRBD2	CASSITLLAGGYNEQFF	TGTGCCAGTAGTATAACCCTACTAGCGGGAGGGTACAATGAGCAGTTCTTC
TRBV6-2/TRBV6-3	NA	TRBJ1-5	TRBD1	CASTQRGGISNQPQHF	TGTGCCAGCACCCAAAGAGGGGGCATCAGCAATCAGCCCCAGCATTTT
TRBV24-1	NA	TRBJ2-1	NA	CATSVLNSGYNEQFF	TGTGCCACCAGTGTCCTCAATAGCGGCTACAATGAGCAGTTCTTC
TRBV20-1	NA	TRBJ2-5	NA	CSALPGTQETQYF	TGCAGTGCTCTACCCGGGACCCAAGAGACCCAGTACTTC
TRBV19	few	TRBJ2-7	NA	CASSISVGFYEQYF	TGTGCCAGTAGTATCTCCGTCGGGTTCTACGAGCAGTACTTC
TRBV20-1	once	TRBJ2-7	TRBD1	CSARGRGQGLGQYF	TGCAGTGCTAGAGGACGGGGACAGGGGCTCGGGCAGTACTTC
TRBV21-1	few	TRBJ2-7	NA	CASNLHPRDNSYYEQYF	TGTGCCAGTAACTTACACCCCCGGGACAATTCTTACTACGAGCAGTACTTC
TRBV24-1	many	TRBJ2-2	NA	CATSDLVGTSYTGELFF	TGTGCCACCAGTGATTTAGTCGGGACATCATACACCGGGGAGCTGTTTTTT
TRBV20-1	many	TRBJ2-7	TRBD1	CSARDKYRGSYEQYF	TGCAGTGCTAGAGATAAGTACAGGGGCTCCTACGAGCAGTACTTC
TRBV5-4	NA	TRBJ2-6	NA	CASSLDYLVVGANVLTF	TGTGCCAGCAGCTTGGACTATCTGGTCGTCGGGGCCAACGTCCTGACTTTC
TRBV7-6	many	TRBJ2-5	NA	CASSLANQETQYF	TGTGCCAGCAGCTTAGCAAACCAAGAGACCCAGTACTTC
TRBV20-1	NA	TRBJ2-6	NA	CSARFTRAGANVLTF	TGCAGTGCTAGATTTACGAGGGCTGGGGCCAACGTCCTGACTTTC
TRBV7-9	few	TRBJ2-7	NA	CASSLGAQYEQYF	TGTGCCAGCAGCTTGGGGGCGCAATACGAGCAGTACTTC
TRBV20-1	few	TRBJ1-4	NA	CSARDATNEKLFF	TGCAGTGCTAGAGACGCAACTAATGAAAAACTGTTTTTT
TRBV6-6	few	TRBJ2-7	NA	CASSYDDYYEQYF	TGTGCCAGCAGTTACGACGATTACTACGAGCAGTACTTC
TRBV30	once	TRBJ2-7	NA	CAWSAQRKGYEQYF	TGTGCCTGGAGTGCACAACGCAAAGGGTACGAGCAGTACTTC
TRBV13	few	TRBJ2-7	NA	CASRWQGYEQYF	TGTGCCAGCAGGTGGCAGGGCTACGAGCAGTACTTC
TRBV28	NA	TRBJ2-3	NA	CATRGGGPGTDTQYF	TGTGCCACGAGGGGGGGAGGGCCCGGCACAGATACGCAGTATTTT
TRBV25-1	NA	TRBJ1-2	TRBD1	CASSEGVLGTGSIYGYTF	TGTGCCAGCAGTGAGGGGGTCTTAGGGACAGGGAGTATCTATGGCTACACCTTC
TRBV10-3	NA	TRBJ2-6	NA	CAISEKRTDSGANVLTF	TGTGCCATCAGTGAGAAGCGGACAGACTCTGGGGCCAACGTCCTGACTTTC
TRBV3-1	many	TRBJ1-2	NA	CASSLQLASGYTF	TGTGCCAGCAGCCTCCAGCTGGCTTCTGGCTACACCTTC
TRBV7-2	NA	TRBJ1-1	TRBD1	CASSDRADGTEAFF	TGTGCCAGCAGCGACAGGGCCGATGGCACTGAAGCTTTCTTT
TRBV19	NA	TRBJ2-2	NA	CASSGPGAGGELFF	TGTGCCAGTAGTGGACCCGGGGCCGGCGGGGAGCTGTTTTTT
TRBV4-3	NA	TRBJ2-7	TRBD2	CASSTLLAADEQYF	TGCGCCAGCAGCACCTTACTAGCGGCGGACGAGCAGTACTTC
TRBV5-1	few	TRBJ2-1	TRBD2	CASSPTSSGGAGEQFF	TGCGCCAGCAGCCCTACCTCTAGCGGGGGGGCCGGTGAGCAGTTCTTC
TRBV20-1	NA	TRBJ1-2	NA	CSAIDPWGEYGYTF	TGCAGTGCTATCGATCCCTGGGGGGAATATGGCTACACCTTC
TRBV6-5	NA	TRBJ2-2	NA	CATTPPGSTGELFF	TGTGCCACCACGCCCCCCGGGAGCACCGGGGAGCTGTTTTTT
TRBV29-1	NA	TRBJ1-4	TRBD1	CSAGQGAATNEKLFF	TGCAGCGCGGGACAGGGGGCGGCAACTAATGAAAAACTGTTTTTT
TRBV7-9	few	TRBJ1-1	TRBD1	CASSEDRVAEAFF	TGTGCCAGCAGCGAGGACAGGGTGGCTGAAGCTTTCTTT
TRBV12-5	NA	TRBJ2-5	TRBD2	CASGLVRGLAVSETQYF	TGTGCTAGTGGTTTGGTACGCGGACTAGCGGTTTCTGAGACCCAGTACTTC
TRBV7-2	few	TRBJ1-1	NA	CASNIPWMNTEAFF	TGTGCCAGCAACATACCATGGATGAACACTGAAGCTTTCTTT